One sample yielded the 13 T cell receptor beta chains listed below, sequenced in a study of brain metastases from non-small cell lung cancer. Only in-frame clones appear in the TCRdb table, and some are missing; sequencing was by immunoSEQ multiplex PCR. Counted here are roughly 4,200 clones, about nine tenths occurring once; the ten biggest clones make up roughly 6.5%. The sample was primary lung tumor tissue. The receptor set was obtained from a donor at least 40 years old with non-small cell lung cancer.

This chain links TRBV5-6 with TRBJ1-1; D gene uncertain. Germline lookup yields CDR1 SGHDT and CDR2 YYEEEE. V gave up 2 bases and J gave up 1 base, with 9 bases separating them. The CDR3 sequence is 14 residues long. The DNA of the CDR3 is TGTGCCAGCAGCTTTCTTCGGGGGAACACTGAAGCTTTCTTT. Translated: CASSFLRGNTEAFF.

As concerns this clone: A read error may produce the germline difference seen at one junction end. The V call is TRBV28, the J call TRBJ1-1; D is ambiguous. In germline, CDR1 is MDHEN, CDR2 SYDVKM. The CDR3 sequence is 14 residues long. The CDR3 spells CASSLWGENIEAFF. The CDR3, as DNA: TGTGCCAGCAGTTTATGGGGCGAGAACATTGAAGCTTTCTTT.

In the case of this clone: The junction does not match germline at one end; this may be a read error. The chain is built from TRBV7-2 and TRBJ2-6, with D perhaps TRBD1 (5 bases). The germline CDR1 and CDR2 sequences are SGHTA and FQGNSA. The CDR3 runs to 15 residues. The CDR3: CASSLGLTGANVLIF. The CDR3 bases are TGTGCCAGCAGCTTAGGACTTACTGGGGCCAACGTCCTGATTTTC. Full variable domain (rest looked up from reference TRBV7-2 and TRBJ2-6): GAGVSQSPSNKVTEKGKDVELRCDPISGHTALYWYRQSLGQGLEFLIYFQGNSAPDKSGLPSDRFSAERTGGSVSTLTIQRTQQEDSAVYLCASSLGLTGANVLIFGAGSRLTVL.

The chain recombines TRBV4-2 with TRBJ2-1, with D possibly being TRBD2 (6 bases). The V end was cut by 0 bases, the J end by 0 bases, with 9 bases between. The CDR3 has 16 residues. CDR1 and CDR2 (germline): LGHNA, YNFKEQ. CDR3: CASSQEGGASYNEQFF. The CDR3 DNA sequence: TGTGCCAGCAGCCAAGAGGGCGGGGCCTCCTACAATGAGCAGTTCTTC.

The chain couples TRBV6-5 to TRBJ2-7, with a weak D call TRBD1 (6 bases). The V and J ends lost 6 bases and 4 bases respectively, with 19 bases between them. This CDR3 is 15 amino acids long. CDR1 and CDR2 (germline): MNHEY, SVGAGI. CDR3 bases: TGTGCCAGCAGGTGGGGGCAGGGAAGAGAATACGAGCAGTACTTC. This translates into CASRWGQGREYEQYF.

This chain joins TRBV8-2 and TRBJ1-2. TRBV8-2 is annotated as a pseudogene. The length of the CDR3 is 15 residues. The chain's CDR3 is CGRSLRITKDHGYTF. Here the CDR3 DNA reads TGTGGCAGGAGTCTTAGGATAACGAAAGACCATGGCTACACCTTC.

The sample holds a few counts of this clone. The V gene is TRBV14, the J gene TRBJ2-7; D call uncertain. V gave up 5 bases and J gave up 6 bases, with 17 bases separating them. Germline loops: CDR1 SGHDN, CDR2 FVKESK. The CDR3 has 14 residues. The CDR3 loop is CASSTGPNLREQYF. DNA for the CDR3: TGTGCCAGCAGCACTGGACCCAACCTGCGCGAGCAGTACTTC.

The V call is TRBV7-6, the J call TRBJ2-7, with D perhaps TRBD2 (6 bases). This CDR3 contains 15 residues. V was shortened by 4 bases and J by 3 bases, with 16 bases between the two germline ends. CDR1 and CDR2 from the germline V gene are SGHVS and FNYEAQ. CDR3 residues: CASSSETSKVYEQYF. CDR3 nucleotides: TGTGCCAGCAGCTCAGAGACTAGTAAAGTCTACGAGCAGTACTTC.

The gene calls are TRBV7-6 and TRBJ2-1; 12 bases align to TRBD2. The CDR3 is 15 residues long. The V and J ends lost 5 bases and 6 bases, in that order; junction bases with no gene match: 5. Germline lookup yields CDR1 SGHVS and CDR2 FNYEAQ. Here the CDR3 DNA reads TGTGCCAGCAGCCCAGGACTAGCGGGAAGCAATGAGCAGTTCTTC. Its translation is CASSPGLAGSNEQFF.

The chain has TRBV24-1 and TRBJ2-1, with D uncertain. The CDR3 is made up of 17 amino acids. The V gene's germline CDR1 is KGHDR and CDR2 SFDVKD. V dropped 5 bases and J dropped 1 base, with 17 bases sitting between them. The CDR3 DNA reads TGTGCCACCAGTGTTGGTAGCCCTATCCTTTCCTACAATGAGCAGTTCTTC. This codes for CATSVGSPILSYNEQFF.

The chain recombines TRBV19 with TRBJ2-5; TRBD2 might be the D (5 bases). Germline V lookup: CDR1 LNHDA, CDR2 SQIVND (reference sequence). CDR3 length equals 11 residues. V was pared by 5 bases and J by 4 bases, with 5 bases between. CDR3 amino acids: CASSGGETQYF. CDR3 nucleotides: TGTGCCAGTAGTGGAGGAGAGACCCAGTACTTC.

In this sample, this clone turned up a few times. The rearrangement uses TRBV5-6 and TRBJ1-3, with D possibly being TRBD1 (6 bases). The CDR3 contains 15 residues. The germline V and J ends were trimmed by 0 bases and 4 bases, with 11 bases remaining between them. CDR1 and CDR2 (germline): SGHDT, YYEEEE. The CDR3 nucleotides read TGTGCCAGCAGCTTGGCAGGGGCGTACGGAAACACCATATATTTT. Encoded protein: CASSLAGAYGNTIYF.

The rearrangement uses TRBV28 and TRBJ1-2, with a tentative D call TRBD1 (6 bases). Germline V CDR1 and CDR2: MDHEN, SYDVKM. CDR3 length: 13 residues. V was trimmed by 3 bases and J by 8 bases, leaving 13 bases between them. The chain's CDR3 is CASSFSRGGGYTF. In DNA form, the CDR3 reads TGTGCCAGCAGTTTCTCCAGGGGAGGAGGCTACACCTTC.